Presented here are 8 T cell receptor beta chains from one specimen sequenced in a study of OX40 agonist ivuxolimab in advanced cancers. Assay used: immunoSEQ multiplex PCR; TCRdb lists only in-frame clones, some missing. The sample includes about 80,000 clones, about 90% of them seen just once. Sequencing was performed on CD4+ or CD8+ T cells sorted from blood, taken in a trial of the OX40 agonist ivuxolimab. These receptors all come from an adult with an advanced solid tumor such as melanoma, head and neck, liver or kidney cancer.

The rearrangement links TRBV6-5 to TRBJ1-5; 7 bases line up with TRBD1. Looked up from germline, CDR1 is MNHEY and CDR2 is SVGAGI. Trimming removed 7 bases from V and 4 bases from J; junction bases left unmatched: 7. The CDR3 has 14 residues. The CDR3 nucleotides read TGTGCCAGCACCTACCACAGGGGTAATCAGCCCCAGCATTTT. The encoded protein is CASTYHRGNQPQHF.

This chain joins TRBV9 and TRBJ2-2; D assignment may be TRBD1 or TRBD2 (5 bases each). This CDR3 is built from 17 residues. V lost 3 bases and J 0 bases, leaving 15 bases between the germline ends. Germline lookup yields CDR1 SGDLS and CDR2 YYNGEE. CDR3 residues: CASSDPEGLANTGELFF. The CDR3 bases are TGTGCCAGCAGCGACCCCGAGGGGCTAGCGAACACCGGGGAGCTGTTTTTT.

The chain combines TRBV7-8 with TRBJ2-2; 9 nucleotides match TRBD2. Germline CDR1 SGHVS, CDR2 FQNEAQ. This CDR3 is built from 16 residues. V lost 4 bases and J lost 0; bases outside the gene matches: 3. The chain's CDR3 is CASSSGTSPNTGELFF. The CDR3 DNA reads TGTGCCAGCAGCTCCGGGACTAGCCCGAACACCGGGGAGCTGTTTTTT. The whole variable domain, filled in from reference TRBV7-8 and TRBJ2-2, reads GAGVSQSPRYKVAKRGQDVALRCDPISGHVSLFWYQQALGQGPEFLTYFQNEAQLDKSGLPSDRFFAERPEGSVSTLKIQRTQQEDSAVYLCASSSGTSPNTGELFFGEGSRLTVL.

The chain employs TRBV5-6 and TRBJ2-7; 8 bases map to TRBD1. Germline V lookup: CDR1 SGHDT, CDR2 YYEEEE. The CDR3 length is 14 residues. After removal of 5 bases from V and 4 bases from J, the junction contained 8 bases not matched to a gene. The CDR3 protein is CASSAGTGGYEQYF. DNA for the CDR3: TGTGCCAGCAGTGCCGGGACAGGAGGATACGAGCAGTACTTC.

This clone was detected once. V gene TRBV11-2 combines with J gene TRBJ1-1; no reliable D call. V gave up 4 bases and J gave up 4 bases, with 10 bases separating them. Germline CDR1 reads SGHAT; CDR2 reads FQNNGV. The CDR3 consists of 13 residues. In nucleotides, the CDR3 is TGTGCCAGCAGCTCGCAACGGTTCACTGAAGCTTTCTTT. Translating gives CASSSQRFTEAFF.

This clone was observed a handful of times. This sequence joins TRBV13 and TRBJ1-2; D is perhaps TRBD1 (5 bases). The V gene's germline CDR1 is PRHDT and CDR2 FYEKMQ (reference sequence). The CDR3 loop spans 12 amino acids. Trimming took 5 bases from V and 13 from J, leaving 17 bases between them. CDR3 in amino acids: CASSKEKQVSTF. The CDR3 DNA is TGTGCCAGCAGCAAGGAGAAACAGGTCTCCACCTTC.

This chain uses TRBV6-5 with TRBJ2-3; the match to TRBD2 covers 8 bases. J was trimmed by 3 bases and V by 2 bases; bases with no gene match: 7. The germline CDR1 and CDR2 sequences are MNHEY and SVGAGI. This CDR3 contains 16 residues. In DNA, the CDR3 is TGTGCCAGCAGTTACGAGGGTTCTAGCGGGACAGATACGCAGTATTTT. Protein product: CASSYEGSSGTDTQYF.

The rearrangement links TRBV19 to TRBJ1-3; possibly TRBD1 for D (5 bases). This CDR3 spans 15 amino acids. The germline CDR1 and CDR2 sequences are LNHDA and SQIVND (reference sequence). Trimming removed 7 bases from V and 1 base from J, with 14 bases in between. DNA for the CDR3: TGTGCCAGTATTGGGGGTGGGCTTTCTGGAAACACCATATATTTT. It encodes CASIGGGLSGNTIYF.